These 30 T cell receptor beta chains came from one sample sequenced in a study of blood T cell repertoires in COVID-19. The repertoire was sequenced with immunoSEQ multiplex PCR; TCRdb's copy has only in-frame clones and lacks some. The sample has a few hundred thousand clones; around four fifths are singletons. The material sequenced was peripheral blood. The receptors shown here come from a woman in her fifties or sixties with acute or convalescent COVID-19.

This clone showed up just a few times. The chain carries TRBV4-2 and TRBJ1-1; no definite D call. V was trimmed by 4 bases and J by 5 bases, leaving 20 bases between them. This CDR3 region has 16 residues. Germline loops: CDR1 LGHNA, CDR2 YNFKEQ. CDR3 loop: CASSLSGRESETEAFF. CDR3 DNA sequence: TGTGCCAGCAGCCTATCGGGTCGGGAATCAGAGACTGAAGCTTTCTTT.

DNA of the CDR3: TGCGCCAGCAGCCCTCTAGCGGGGGCCCAAGAGACCCAGTACTTC. This gives the protein CASSPLAGAQETQYF. The gene calls are TRBV5-1 and TRBJ2-5; TRBD2 aligns across 10 bases. CDR1 and CDR2 (germline): SGHRS, YFSETQ. The CDR3 covers 15 residues. The trim removed 4 bases at V and 1 base at J, leaving 4 bases unmatched.

This clone was seen a handful of times. The V and J genes are TRBV10-3 and TRBJ1-2, with 8 bases lining up with TRBD1. The germline V gene encodes CDR1 ENHRY and CDR2 SYGVKD. The CDR3 extends over 13 amino acids. With 7 bases clipped from V and 8 bases from J, the junction kept 9 bases outside the gene matches. DNA of the CDR3: TGTGCCATCACCGAGGACAGGGCTGGCGGCTACACCTTC. This sequence encodes CAITEDRAGGYTF.

The chain uses TRBV24-1 and TRBJ1-1, with D maybe TRBD1 (5 bases). Trimming cost V 0 bases and J 0 bases, with 7 bases left between them. The CDR3 spans 15 residues. Germline V CDR1 and CDR2: KGHDR, SFDVKD. This chain's CDR3 is CATSDLQGLNTEAFF. As DNA, the CDR3 is TGTGCCACCAGTGATTTGCAGGGTTTGAACACTGAAGCTTTCTTT.

The gene calls are TRBV4-3 and TRBJ2-1; 10 bases match TRBD2. The J segment lost 3 bases and the V segment lost 4 bases, leaving 9 bases of the junction unmatched. Germline assignment: CDR1 LGHNA and CDR2 YSLEER. The CDR3 runs to 17 residues. DNA of the CDR3: TGCGCCAGCAGCCCACGGGCTAGCGGGGGTTTCTACAATGAGCAGTTCTTC. Translated: CASSPRASGGFYNEQFF.

This rearrangement joins TRBV7-3 to TRBJ2-3, with TRBD2 matching 8 bases. Looked up from germline, CDR1 is SGHTA and CDR2 is FQGTGA. V shed 5 bases, J shed 1 base, and the junction held 14 bases outside the gene matches. This CDR3 is built from 18 residues. The DNA for the CDR3 is TGTGCCAGCAGCCCTCCAACGGCGGGAGGTCAGGGCACAGATACGCAGTATTTT. This codes for CASSPPTAGGQGTDTQYF.

This sequence joins TRBV7-2 and TRBJ1-6, with 9 bases fitting TRBD1. Germline values: CDR1 SGHTA, CDR2 FQGNSA. The V gene end was trimmed by 8 bases and the J gene end by 7 bases; junction bases not matched to a gene: 3. This CDR3 comprises 13 residues. CDR3 DNA sequence: TGTGCCAGCGGGACAGGGTGGAATTCACCCCTCCACTTT. It specifies CASGTGWNSPLHF.

The rearrangement joins TRBV12-3 or TRBV12-4 to TRBJ1-1; D remains unclear. The V end was cut by 4 bases, the J end by 5 bases, with 11 bases between. The CDR3 extends over 13 amino acids. CDR3 DNA: TGTGCCAGCAGTTGGCAATCCTCTACTGAAGCTTTCTTT. Translation gives CASSWQSSTEAFF.

V gene TRBV30 combines with J gene TRBJ2-7; a weak D match, TRBD2 (5 bases). This CDR3 has 12 residues. V lost 4 bases and J 4 bases, leaving 11 bases between the germline ends. Germline values: CDR1 GTSNPN, CDR2 SVGIG (reference sequence). The CDR3 is CAWTSGGYEQYF. Written as DNA, the CDR3 is TGTGCCTGGACGTCTGGAGGTTACGAGCAGTACTTC.

This chain connects TRBV4-1 to TRBJ2-3; TRBD1 aligns across 8 bases. The V gene end was trimmed by 4 bases and the J gene end by 0 bases; junction bases not matched to a gene: 9. The CDR3 totals 17 residues. The germline V gene has CDR1 MGHRA and CDR2 YSYEKL. The CDR3 nucleotides are TGCGCCAGCAGCCCACTCGCCTACAGGGGGAGCACAGATACGCAGTATTTT. It codes for CASSPLAYRGSTDTQYF.

The chain is built from TRBV5-4 and TRBJ1-2, with D possibly being TRBD1 (6 bases). The CDR3 spans 14 residues. Trimming stripped 5 bases from V and 5 bases from J, with 16 bases between. CDR1 is SGHNT and CDR2 is YYREEE in the germline V gene (reference sequence). CDR3 sequence: CASRRKGEGYGYTF. The CDR3 DNA sequence: TGTGCCAGCAGACGGAAGGGGGAAGGGTATGGCTACACCTTC.

The rearrangement uses TRBV5-1 and TRBJ1-1; D might be TRBD1 (5 bases). There are 15 residues in the CDR3. Germline CDR1 and CDR2: SGHRS and YFSETQ. With 4 bases removed from V and 4 bases from J, the gap between germline ends came to 17 bases. CDR3 loop: CASSPFWGGATEAFF. Here the CDR3 DNA reads TGCGCCAGCAGCCCCTTTTGGGGAGGGGCCACTGAAGCTTTCTTT.

The chain carries TRBV19 and TRBJ2-7, with TRBD1 identical over 8 bases. CDR1 LNHDA and CDR2 SQIVND come from the germline V gene (reference sequence). This CDR3 has 16 amino acids. Trimming at V came to 5 bases and at J to 0 bases, leaving 9 bases not matched to a gene. CDR3 amino acids: CASSLQGAGGSYEQYF. CDR3 DNA sequence: TGTGCCAGTAGTCTCCAGGGGGCAGGAGGCTCCTACGAGCAGTACTTC.

In this sample, this clone turned up once. The rearrangement uses TRBV7-2 and TRBJ2-3; D might be TRBD2 (7 bases). CDR1 SGHTA and CDR2 FQGNSA come from the germline V gene. V shed 5 bases and J shed 0 bases, with 15 bases lying between them. This CDR3 is built from 16 residues. CDR3 sequence (DNA): TGTGCCAGCAGCCGGGGGGCTGATACTAGCACAGATACGCAGTATTTT. Amino acid sequence: CASSRGADTSTDTQYF.

The sample holds many counts of this clone. The chain couples TRBV7-9 to TRBJ2-6; perhaps TRBD1 as D (6 bases). This CDR3 has 17 amino acids. V lost 5 bases to trimming and J lost 0 bases, with 14 bases between them. The V gene's germline CDR1 is SEHNR and CDR2 FQNEAQ (reference sequence). The CDR3 loop is CASSPEQGVSGANVLTF. The CDR3 bases are TGTGCCAGCAGCCCCGAACAGGGAGTCTCTGGGGCCAACGTCCTGACTTTC. The variable domain in full, completed from reference TRBV7-9 and TRBJ2-6, reads DTGVSQNPRHKITKRGQNVTFRCDPISEHNRLYWYRQTLGQGPEFLTYFQNEAQLEKSRLLSDRFSAERPKGSFSTLEIQRTEQGDSAMYLCASSPEQGVSGANVLTFGAGSRLTVL.

The rearrangement uses TRBV7-9 and TRBJ2-1; unclear D gene. The CDR3 has 14 residues. Germline CDR1 reads SEHNR; CDR2 reads FQNEAQ (reference sequence). V was pared by 5 bases and J by 5 bases, with 13 bases between. DNA of the CDR3: TGTGCCAGCAGCCTCACGCATGAGGACAATGAGCAGTTCTTC. This codes for CASSLTHEDNEQFF.

As to this clone: One end of the junction is discordant with germline, which a read error may explain. DNA of the CDR3: TGTGCCGGCAGCTCCGGGGTCTATGGCTACACCTTC. This sequence encodes CAGSSGVYGYTF. This chain uses TRBV11-2 with TRBJ1-2, with D uncertain. CDR1 is SGHAT and CDR2 is FQNNGV in the germline V gene. The CDR3 contains 12 residues.

The chain uses TRBV20-1 and TRBJ2-1; TRBD2 agrees at 10 bases. Germline V CDR1 and CDR2: DFQATT, SNEGSKA (reference sequence). CDR3 length equals 15 residues. With V trimmed by 3 bases and J by 5 bases, 7 bases remained unmatched. The CDR3 sequence: CSASSLAGADNEQFF. The CDR3 DNA is TGCAGTGCTAGTTCGCTAGCGGGAGCGGACAATGAGCAGTTCTTC.

V is TRBV2 and J is TRBJ1-1; the D is unclear. This CDR3 has 14 amino acids. V was cut by 5 bases and J by 1 base, with 11 bases left in between. Germline CDR1 reads SNHLY; CDR2 reads FYNNEI. CDR3 in DNA: TGTGCCAGCAGTTATTATCGGGAGAACACTGAAGCTTTCTTT. It is translated as CASSYYRENTEAFF.

The chain joins TRBV20-1 to TRBJ2-1; 7 bases agree with TRBD1. Germline CDR1 is DFQATT and CDR2 is SNEGSKA (reference sequence). V lost 6 bases to trimming and J lost 10 bases; unmatched junction nucleotides: 6. This CDR3 contains 11 residues. The CDR3 DNA follows: TGCAGTGCAACACCGGGACAGGAGCAGTTCTTC. Protein sequence: CSATPGQEQFF.

This chain connects TRBV13 to TRBJ2-1; 10 bases are shared with TRBD1. With V trimmed by 5 bases and J by 7 bases, 8 bases remained unmatched. This CDR3 has 15 residues. From germline, CDR1 is PRHDT and CDR2 FYEKMQ (reference sequence). The CDR3 reads CASSHRDRGGNEQFF. CDR3 bases: TGTGCCAGCAGCCACCGGGACAGGGGTGGGAATGAGCAGTTCTTC.

The rearrangement uses TRBV2 and TRBJ2-2; D remains unclear. The V and J ends lost 1 base and 2 bases respectively, with 11 bases between them. Germline V gene data show CDR1 as SNHLY and CDR2 as FYNNEI. The CDR3 is 16 amino acids. In DNA, the CDR3 is TGTGCCAGCAGTGAAGATAAGCTTTCCAACACCGGGGAGCTGTTTTTT. This encodes CASSEDKLSNTGELFF.

This chain links TRBV5-1 with TRBJ2-2; 11 nucleotides line up with TRBD2. Losses at the gene ends were 4 bases for V and 1 base for J; bases not matched to a gene: 6. This CDR3 contains 17 residues. Germline V gives CDR1 SGHRS, CDR2 YFSETQ. CDR3 coding DNA: TGCGCCAGCAGCGTGTCTAGCGGGGGGATGAACACCGGGGAGCTGTTTTTT. The encoded protein is CASSVSSGGMNTGELFF.

V gene TRBV21-1 combines with J gene TRBJ1-5; the table's D call, TRBD1, was not checked against the DNA. TRBV21-1 is a known pseudogene. The CDR3 runs 18 residues. The CDR3 spells CASPALSGAANTYQPQHF. The CDR3 coding sequence is TGTGCCAGCCCGGCCCTCTCAGGGGCCGCTAACACCTATCAGCCCCAGCATTTT.

This clone was seen many times. The J gene is TRBJ2-3, the V gene TRBV4-2; D ambiguous. V lost 0 bases to trimming and J lost 2 bases, with 9 bases between them. Germline assignment: CDR1 LGHNA and CDR2 YNFKEQ. This CDR3 is built from 15 residues. CDR3 sequence: CASSQDLRITDTQYF. DNA for the CDR3: TGTGCCAGCAGCCAAGATCTGAGAATCACAGATACGCAGTATTTT.

The chain combines TRBV19 with TRBJ2-5; D gene uncertain. V was cut by 3 bases and J by 1 base, with 6 bases left in between. The CDR3 contains 13 residues. Germline-derived CDR1 and CDR2 are LNHDA and SQIVND (reference sequence). CDR3 nucleotide sequence: TGTGCCAGTAGTATCGGAGTCCAAGAGACCCAGTACTTC. This codes for CASSIGVQETQYF.

The chain couples TRBV12-3 or TRBV12-4 to TRBJ1-5, with D unresolved. V lost 3 bases, J lost 7 bases, and 10 bases lay in between. The CDR3 runs to 13 residues. The CDR3 coding sequence is TGTGCCAGCAGTTTGGGCCTACCCCAGCCCCAGCATTTT. Its translation is CASSLGLPQPQHF.

The J gene is TRBJ2-3, the V gene TRBV5-1; the D is unclear. Between the trimmed V and J ends, which lost 6 bases and 3 bases, there was a span of 8 bases. CDR1 and CDR2 (germline): SGHRS, YFSETQ. The CDR3 length is 12 residues. CDR3 DNA: TGCGCCAGCATCGGGTCTACAGATACGCAGTATTTT. The encoded protein is CASIGSTDTQYF.

This chain connects TRBV27 to TRBJ1-2; no clear D. Germline values: CDR1 MNHEY, CDR2 SMNVEV (reference sequence). V was clipped by 0 bases and J by 2 bases, with 10 bases between them. The CDR3 loop spans 15 amino acids. In DNA, the CDR3 is TGTGCCAGCAGTTTATCACCACTGGGCAACTATGGCTACACCTTC. This codes for CASSLSPLGNYGYTF.

The V and J genes are TRBV7-2 and TRBJ2-5; D is possibly TRBD2 (6 bases). Deletions cut 4 bases from V and 4 bases from J, with 16 bases between. Germline CDR1 SGHTA, CDR2 FQGNSA. This CDR3 contains 15 residues. CDR3 sequence: CASSSVAALGETQYF. Written as DNA, the CDR3 is TGTGCCAGCAGCTCCGTAGCGGCCCTAGGAGAGACCCAGTACTTC.